The rows below give T cell receptor beta chains drawn from one sample of a study of OX40 agonist ivuxolimab in advanced cancers. Produced via immunoSEQ multiplex PCR; TCRdb's table is partial and in-frame only. The table shows about 120,000 clones, with roughly 93% occurring only once. Sample: CD4+ or CD8+ T cells sorted from blood, taken in a trial of the OX40 agonist ivuxolimab. The receptors originated from an adult with an advanced solid tumor such as melanoma, head and neck, liver or kidney cancer. CDR3s include the opening cysteine and the closing phenylalanine or tryptophan. The D gene is left open where the match is weak. A row's size may be missing; if present it is once, few, many or a size class.

>TRBV15|TRBJ2-5|.|13|.
CATSSSPEETQYF
TGTGCCACCAGCAGTAGTCCAGAAGAGACCCAGTACTTC
>TRBV11-2|TRBJ1-6|few|15|TRBD1
CASSSQGAVGSPLHF
TGTGCCAGCAGCTCACAGGGGGCGGTCGGTTCACCCCTCCACTTT
>TRBV2|TRBJ1-1|once|16|TRBD1
CASSEGQGRMNTEAFF
TGTGCCAGCAGTGAAGGACAGGGGCGAATGAACACTGAAGCTTTCTTT
>TRBV6-5|TRBJ1-1|.|13|.
CASGTRESTEAFF
TGTGCCAGCGGTACCAGGGAATCCACTGAAGCTTTCTTT
>TRBV14|TRBJ2-6|.|20|TRBD1
CASSQRGVDRLSSGANVLTF
TGTGCCAGCAGTCAGCGAGGAGTGGACAGGCTCAGCTCTGGGGCCAACGTCCTGACTTTC
>TRBV12-5|TRBJ2-5|.|15|TRBD2
CASGESGGLLETQYF
TGTGCTAGTGGTGAGAGCGGGGGGTTATTAGAGACCCAGTACTTC
>TRBV6-1|TRBJ1-2|.|12|TRBD1
CASSMLTGGYTF
TGTGCCAGCAGTATGTTGACAGGGGGCTACACCTTC
>TRBV18|TRBJ1-5|.|15|.
CASSSGVERNQPQHF
TGTGCCAGCTCATCAGGGGTTGAGCGCAATCAGCCCCAGCATTTT
>TRBV7-2|TRBJ1-1|.|15|.
CASSLGGVDSTEAFF
TGTGCCAGCAGCTTAGGAGGGGTTGATTCAACTGAAGCTTTCTTT
>TRBV11-2|TRBJ2-5|.|13|.
CASSLSGEETQYF
TGTGCCAGCAGCTTAAGTGGAGAAGAGACCCAGTACTTC
>TRBV6-7|TRBJ2-3|.|16|TRBD2
CASSYLAGGGTDTQYF
TGTGCCAGCAGTTACCTTGCGGGGGGGGGCACAGATACGCAGTATTTT
>TRBV9|TRBJ1-2|.|16|TRBD1
CASSVAGRGPNYGYTF
TGTGCCAGCAGCGTAGCTGGCAGGGGGCCAAACTATGGCTACACCTTC
>TRBV7-9|TRBJ2-2|.|15|.
CASSLVGTNTGELFF
TGTGCCAGCAGCTTAGTAGGGACGAACACCGGGGAGCTGTTTTTT
>TRBV5-4|TRBJ1-2|.|14|.
CASSNNGRDYGYTF
TGTGCCAGCAGCAATAACGGACGGGACTATGGCTACACCTTC
>TRBV4-3|TRBJ2-2|.|14|.
CASSPLLSTGELFF
TGCGCCAGCAGCCCCCTCCTCAGCACCGGGGAGCTGTTTTTT
>TRBV19|TRBJ2-2|once|15|.
CASSIPGGAIGELFF
TGTGCCAGTAGCATCCCCGGCGGGGCCATCGGGGAGCTGTTTTTT
>TRBV25-1|TRBJ2-4|.|15|.
CASSDYRELGNIQYF
TGTGCCAGCAGTGATTACAGGGAGTTGGGAAACATTCAGTACTTC